The source of this T cell receptor (beta chain) is a study of blood T cell repertoires in COVID-19. Across the study: Collection of acute and convalescent COVID-19 samples took place in the United States, Italy and Spain. PBMCs, B-cell-depleted T cells, or T cells provided the cDNA or gDNA that made up the material.

Germline assignment: CDR1 ENHRY and CDR2 SYGVKD. The CDR3 is made up of 19 amino acids. Trimming took 0 bases from V and 0 from J, leaving 20 bases between them. Per the study methods: How many nucleated cells were present was estimated from reference gene primer amplification. Sequenced by immunoSEQ multiplex PCR; TCRdb stores in-frame clones only, minus some. V and J calls and clone size are as listed in that table; D and trimming were resolved from the DNA. The sample includes about 170,000 clones, approximately 86% of them seen just once. Sequencing used peripheral blood. This sequence was found in a man aged 45 to 65 with active or convalescent COVID-19. The genes are TRBV10-3 and TRBJ1-1, with a tentative D call TRBD1 (5 bases). The CDR3 bases are TGTGCCATCAGTGAGTCAACTGGGGCGGGACGCCTAATGAACACTGAAGCTTTCTTT. Translation gives CAISESTGAGRLMNTEAFF.